This entry lists 25 T cell receptor beta chains sequenced from one sample in a study of T cells in Graves' hyperthyroidism and ophthalmopathy. The CDR3 regions of TCR beta were amplified from RNA transcripts. The HTBI set primed first-round TCR CDR3 RT-PCR. TCRdb redid the calling of the multiplex PCR reads with MiXCR, one entry per CDR3 protein. Of approximately 700,000 distinct CDR3 sequences listed, 16% are singletons. Material for sequencing was blood. These receptors were taken from a man between 18 and 29 years old with Graves' hyperthyroidism.

This clonotype showed up just a few times. The rearrangement links TRBV7-9 to TRBJ2-7; the match to TRBD2 covers 9 bases. CDR3 length equals 18 residues. The V gene's germline CDR1 is SEHNR and CDR2 FQNEAQ (reference sequence). Trimming took 5 bases from V and 1 from J; bases not matched to a gene: 15. The CDR3 region is CASSPSGGSGRPSYEQYF. In DNA, the CDR3 is TGTGCCAGCAGCCCCAGCGGTGGTAGCGGGAGACCTTCCTACGAGCAGTACTTC.

The rearrangement links TRBV7-3 to TRBJ2-7, with 10 bases aligning to TRBD2. V dropped 5 bases and J dropped 4; count of bases not matched to a gene: 17. CDR1 is SGHTA, CDR2 FQGTGA, per germline. There are 18 residues in the CDR3. The chain's CDR3 is CASSQLAGQVLGWYEQYF. The CDR3 DNA follows: TGTGCCAGCAGCCAACTAGCGGGACAAGTCCTAGGTTGGTACGAGCAGTACTTC.

This clonotype was found a few times. The chain links TRBV19 to TRBJ2-7, with D perhaps matching TRBD2 (5 bases). V was pared by 4 bases and J by 3 bases, with 10 bases between. Germline V gene lookup returns CDR1 LNHDA and CDR2 SQIVND (reference sequence). The CDR3 is 13 residues long. The chain's CDR3 is CASSRTWLYEQYF. As DNA, the CDR3 is TGTGCCAGTAGTAGGACTTGGCTCTACGAGCAGTACTTC.

V gene TRBV2 combines with J gene TRBJ1-3; D is undetermined. The CDR3 runs 12 residues. V lost 6 bases, J lost 0 bases, and 3 bases lay in between. In germline, CDR1 is SNHLY, CDR2 FYNNEI. In DNA, the CDR3 is TGTGCCAGCAGCGGCTCTGGAAACACCATATATTTT. This sequence encodes CASSGSGNTIYF. Variable domain in full (rest from reference TRBV2 and TRBJ1-3): EPEVTQTPSHQVTQMGQEVILRCVPISNHLYFYWYRQILGQKVEFLVSFYNNEISEKSEIFDDQFSVERPDGSNFTLKIRSTKLEDSAMYFCASSGSGNTIYFGEGSWLTVV.

This clonotype has ten or more counts. The chain couples TRBV7-2 to TRBJ2-1; 8 bases are shared with TRBD1. The CDR3 runs 16 residues. CDR1 is SGHTA and CDR2 is FQGNSA in the germline V gene. V was clipped by 5 bases and J by 4 bases; unmatched bases: 10. The CDR3 nucleotides read TGTGCCAGCAGCCGCCAGGGGGCGCAAGTTTACAATGAGCAGTTCTTC. Translating gives CASSRQGAQVYNEQFF.

This clonotype turned up a few times. The genes are TRBV7-6 and TRBJ1-2; no definite D call. V shed 5 bases and J shed 8 bases, with 18 bases lying between them. In germline, CDR1 is SGHVS, CDR2 FNYEAQ. This CDR3 has 14 residues. The CDR3 sequence is CASSLRGGPAGYTF. The CDR3 DNA reads TGTGCCAGCAGCCTCCGGGGAGGGCCGGCGGGCTACACCTTC.

A few counts support this clonotype. The rearrangement joins TRBV28 to TRBJ2-1, with 9 bases fitting TRBD2. Trimming cost V 6 bases and J 6 bases; bases outside gene matches: 12. This CDR3 has 16 amino acids. Germline CDR1 and CDR2: MDHEN and SYDVKM. The CDR3 DNA is TGTGCCAGCAGGCCCGTAGCGGGAGAAGGGGCCAATGAGCAGTTCTTC. Its protein product is CASRPVAGEGANEQFF.

The chain has TRBV12-5 and TRBJ2-2; 13 nucleotides align to TRBD2. Per the germline V gene, CDR1 is LGHNT and CDR2 is FRNRAP. V shed 5 bases and J 8 bases; nucleotides not matched to a gene: 5. CDR3 length: 15 amino acids. The CDR3 DNA reads TGTGCTAGTGGTCACGGACTAGCGGGAGATGGGGAGCTGTTTTTT. This sequence encodes CASGHGLAGDGELFF.

The rearrangement uses TRBV20-1 and TRBJ2-2; 8 bases are shared with TRBD2. The ends lost 3 bases at V and 2 bases at J; junction bases unmatched: 23. CDR3 length: 21 amino acids. Germline-derived CDR1 and CDR2 are DFQATT and SNEGSKA (reference sequence). The CDR3 protein is CSARGEAGADKPPSNTGELFF. The CDR3 bases are TGCAGTGCTAGGGGGGAAGCGGGGGCGGACAAACCGCCAAGTAACACCGGGGAGCTGTTTTTT.

This clonotype occurred many times. The rearrangement joins TRBV7-9 to TRBJ1-1; no definite D call. This CDR3 comprises 12 residues. Germline assignment: CDR1 SEHNR and CDR2 FQNEAQ (reference sequence). V was trimmed by 0 bases and J by 6 bases, leaving 5 bases between them. CDR3 region: CASSLAESEAFF. The DNA for the CDR3 is TGTGCCAGCAGCTTAGCTGAGTCTGAAGCTTTCTTT.

J is TRBJ1-4 and V is TRBV18; 7 nucleotides agree with TRBD1. CDR1 is KGHSH and CDR2 is LQKENI in the germline V gene. The CDR3 contains 16 residues. The V and J ends lost 2 bases and 8 bases, in that order; junction bases with no gene match: 11. The CDR3 loop is CASSPSHAGGSEKLFF. CDR3 DNA: TGTGCCAGCTCACCAAGTCATGCAGGGGGATCCGAAAAACTGTTTTTT.

This clonotype was seen repeatedly, ten times or more. This chain links TRBV28 with TRBJ2-7, with TRBD1 identical over 9 bases. Germline assignment: CDR1 MDHEN and CDR2 SYDVKM. The CDR3 is 14 residues long. V lost 6 bases, J lost 7 bases, and 10 bases stayed unmatched. Written as DNA, the CDR3 is TGTGCCAGCAGCCCGGGACAGGGACTTAAGGAGCAGTACTTC. Amino acids: CASSPGQGLKEQYF. The full variable domain, in which reference TRBV28 and TRBJ2-7 provide the parts outside the CDR3, is DVKVTQSSRYLVKRTGEKVFLECVQDMDHENMFWYRQDPGLGLRLIYFSYDVKMKEKGDIPEGYSVSREKKERFSLILESASTNQTSMYLCASSPGQGLKEQYFGPGTRLTVT.

V usage is TRBV5-6 and J usage is TRBJ2-2; 12 bases match TRBD2. With 4 bases clipped from V and 5 bases from J, the junction kept 9 bases outside the gene matches. CDR1 is SGHDT and CDR2 is YYEEEE in the germline V gene. This CDR3 spans 17 amino acids. The CDR3 nucleotides read TGTGCCAGCAGCAAACGACTAGCGGGAGTTGGGACCGGGGAGCTGTTTTTT. Amino acid sequence: CASSKRLAGVGTGELFF.

This rearrangement joins TRBV20-1 to TRBJ2-7; D may match TRBD1 or TRBD2 (5 bases each). Germline CDR1 and CDR2: DFQATT and SNEGSKA (reference sequence). With 5 bases removed from V and 4 bases from J, the gap between germline ends came to 21 bases. This CDR3 has 15 residues. CDR3 protein: CSALPGPPTPYEQYF. The CDR3 nucleotides read TGCAGTGCTCTACCGGGACCCCCAACCCCGTACGAGCAGTACTTC.

Note on this clonotype: It may be a read error: a sequence one base away is much more abundant. The chain couples TRBV12-3 or TRBV12-4 to TRBJ1-2; no reliable D call. The CDR3 covers 14 residues. DNA for the CDR3: TGTGCCAGCACCCGGGGAGGAACTAACTATTGCTACACCTTC. Amino acid sequence: CASTRGGTNYCYTF.

This clonotype was counted only a few times. The CDR3 nucleotides are TGTGCCACCTCCTCGAAGTTTTACGCCAAAAACATTCAGTACTTC. As protein: CATSSKFYAKNIQYF. The rearrangement links TRBV6-2 or TRBV6-3 to TRBJ2-4; D gene uncertain. This CDR3 is 15 amino acids long. In germline, CDR1 is MNHEY, CDR2 SVGEGT. Trimming took 10 bases from V and 1 from J, leaving 17 bases between them.

At least ten counts were recorded for this clonotype. The chain is built from TRBV20-1 and TRBJ2-7, with TRBD2 matching 8 bases. The CDR3 contains 14 residues. V was clipped by 1 base and J by 6 bases; unmatched bases: 8. Germline-derived CDR1 and CDR2 are DFQATT and SNEGSKA (reference sequence). The CDR3 reads CSARAGGPQGEQYF. The CDR3 DNA follows: TGCAGTGCTAGAGCGGGAGGGCCTCAGGGCGAGCAGTACTTC.

The chain joins TRBV20-1 to TRBJ2-2, with 11 bases that match TRBD1. This CDR3 is built from 14 residues. Germline V lookup: CDR1 DFQATT, CDR2 SNEGSKA (reference sequence). With 4 bases clipped from V and 5 bases from J, the junction kept 3 bases outside the gene matches. CDR3 region: CSATGTGGTGELFF. CDR3 coding DNA: TGCAGTGCTACCGGGACAGGGGGAACCGGGGAGCTGTTTTTT.

The chain combines TRBV20-1 with TRBJ2-1; unclear D gene. This CDR3 has 14 amino acids. V shed 3 bases and J shed 6 bases, with 15 bases lying between them. Germline CDR1 DFQATT, CDR2 SNEGSKA (reference sequence). The CDR3 region is CSARSGRTVNEQFF. CDR3 sequence (DNA): TGCAGTGCTAGGTCCGGGCGTACAGTCAATGAGCAGTTCTTC.

The chain recombines TRBV27 with TRBJ1-5; 7 bases agree with TRBD1. V dropped 8 bases and J dropped 3; count of bases not matched to a gene: 7. Germline CDR1 is MNHEY and CDR2 is SMNVEV (reference sequence). This CDR3 contains 14 residues. The CDR3 bases are TGTGCCAGCGCGGACAGGAGCTACAATCAGCCCCAGCATTTT. This gives the protein CASADRSYNQPQHF.

Many counts were recorded for this clonotype. Here the CDR3 DNA reads TGTGCCAGCAGTGAAGGCATGGGGGCACACGAGCAGTACTTC. Protein: CASSEGMGAHEQYF. The V and J genes are TRBV6-1 and TRBJ2-7, with a tentative D call TRBD1 (6 bases). Germline V gene data show CDR1 as MNHNS and CDR2 as SASEGT. V lost 1 base to trimming and J lost 5 bases, with 12 bases between them. The CDR3 is 14 amino acids.

J is TRBJ2-3 and V is TRBV7-9; 11 bases align to TRBD1. The V gene's germline CDR1 is SEHNR and CDR2 FQNEAQ (reference sequence). V dropped 1 base and J dropped 7; count of bases not matched to a gene: 4. The CDR3 loop spans 15 amino acids. The CDR3 loop reads CASSLVGTGGHTQYF. The CDR3 nucleotides read TGTGCCAGCAGCTTAGTAGGGACAGGGGGACATACGCAGTATTTT.

This clonotype came up many times. The chain recombines TRBV7-9 with TRBJ2-3; 7 positions match TRBD2. CDR3 length equals 14 residues. CDR1 and CDR2 (germline): SEHNR, FQNEAQ (reference sequence). V shed 0 bases, J shed 6 bases, and the junction held 3 bases outside the gene matches. CDR3 in DNA: TGTGCCAGCAGCTTAGCGGCGGGAGTGGATACGCAGTATTTT. This sequence encodes CASSLAAGVDTQYF.

As to this clonotype: This clone may be a read error of a much larger clone one base away. This rearrangement joins TRBV12-3 or TRBV12-4 to TRBJ1-1; 7 nucleotides line up with TRBD1. J gave up 10 bases and V 4 bases, and 18 bases lay outside the gene matches. The CDR3 sequence is 16 residues long. Written as DNA, the CDR3 is TGTGCCAGCAGTTCATGGGAGGGGGCGCGTGGCAGTCGAGCTTTCTTT. This translates into CASSSWEGARGSRAFF.

Ten or more counts support this clonotype. The chain is built from TRBV6-1 and TRBJ2-7; D perhaps matches TRBD2 (5 bases). V was pared by 6 bases and J by 6 bases, with 15 bases between. Germline V gene data show CDR1 as MNHNS and CDR2 as SASEGT. This CDR3 comprises 13 residues. DNA of the CDR3: TGTGCCAGCAGCCCTCCCCTGGCGGGCGAGCAGTACTTC. Its protein product is CASSPPLAGEQYF.